The next 22 T cell receptor beta chains were all read from a single sample in a study of blood T cell repertoires in COVID-19. Produced via immunoSEQ multiplex PCR; TCRdb's table is partial and in-frame only. This sample has more than 90,000 clones; roughly four fifths occur once, and the top ten carry under 8%. Sequences were obtained from peripheral blood. The receptors come from a man aged 65 to 79 with acute or convalescent COVID-19.

The V gene is TRBV20-1, the J gene TRBJ2-1; 7 bases line up with TRBD2. The CDR3 is 15 residues long. Unmatched junction bases numbered 7, after V lost 3 bases and J lost 2 bases. Germline CDR1 is DFQATT and CDR2 is SNEGSKA (reference sequence). This chain's CDR3 is CSASTVLAAYNEQFF. The DNA of the CDR3 is TGCAGTGCTAGTACAGTTCTAGCGGCCTACAATGAGCAGTTCTTC.

The chain links TRBV12-3 or TRBV12-4 to TRBJ2-4; D gene unclear. Trimming removed 3 bases at V and 4 bases at J, with 7 bases between. The CDR3 has 13 amino acids. Here the CDR3 reads CASSFAEKNIQYF. In nucleotides, the CDR3 is TGTGCCAGCAGTTTCGCAGAAAAAAACATTCAGTACTTC.

The CDR3 nucleotides read TGCGCCAGCAGCTACGGGACAGCCAACACTGAAGCTTTCTTT. It yields the protein CASSYGTANTEAFF. The chain uses TRBV5-1 and TRBJ1-1; the match to TRBD1 covers 7 bases. The CDR3 covers 14 residues. V lost 3 bases and J lost 2; bases outside the gene matches: 4. The germline CDR1 and CDR2 sequences are SGHRS and YFSETQ.

The chain employs TRBV4-2 and TRBJ2-1; D might be TRBD2 (5 bases). CDR1 is LGHNA, CDR2 YNFKEQ, per germline. Trimming stripped 1 base from V and 2 bases from J, with 12 bases between. This CDR3 spans 16 amino acids. The CDR3 DNA follows: TGTGCCAGCAGCCAAGTCCGGACTGCCCCCTACAATGAGCAGTTCTTC. It is translated as CASSQVRTAPYNEQFF.

CDR3 amino acids: CAVFGGLAGGDEQFF. As DNA, the CDR3 is TGTGCCGTCTTTGGCGGGCTAGCGGGGGGCGATGAGCAGTTCTTC. The genes are TRBV7-9 and TRBJ2-1; 11 bases are a match to TRBD2. J lost 8 bases, V lost 11 bases, and 14 bases had no gene match. CDR1 and CDR2 from the germline V gene are SEHNR and FQNEAQ (reference sequence). The CDR3 has 15 residues. Based on the CDR3 plus reference TRBV7-9 and TRBJ2-1, the full variable domain is DTGVSQNPRHKITKRGQNVTFRCDPISEHNRLYWYRQTLGQGPEFLTYFQNEAQLEKSRLLSDRFSAERPKGSFSTLEIQRTEQGDSAMYLCAVFGGLAGGDEQFFGPGTRLTVL.

This clone occurred a few times. This rearrangement joins TRBV6-1 to TRBJ1-2, with TRBD1 identical over 10 bases. The germline CDR1 and CDR2 sequences are MNHNS and SASEGT. This CDR3 is built from 15 residues. V lost 2 bases, J lost 8 bases, and 8 bases stayed unmatched. CDR3 sequence: CASSEQGQGMGGYTF. The CDR3 DNA reads TGTGCCAGCAGTGAACAGGGACAGGGGATGGGGGGCTACACCTTC.

The chain carries TRBV9 and TRBJ1-3, with D perhaps TRBD1 (5 bases). The CDR3 is made up of 17 amino acids. Germline V gives CDR1 SGDLS, CDR2 YYNGEE. V was shortened by 0 bases and J by 2 bases, with 15 bases between the two germline ends. This CDR3 reads CASSVDLARGAGNTIYF. The CDR3 DNA is TGTGCCAGCAGCGTAGACTTAGCAAGGGGTGCTGGAAACACCATATATTTT.

This rearrangement joins TRBV18 to TRBJ1-3, with D uncertain. The V end lost 3 bases, the J end lost 0 bases, and 12 bases lay between the germline ends. This CDR3 comprises 16 residues. CDR1 KGHSH and CDR2 LQKENI come from the germline V gene. The DNA for the CDR3 is TGTGCCAGCTCACCTCCCGGTCAAAGCTCTGGAAACACCATATATTTT. This translates into CASSPPGQSSGNTIYF.

The chain combines TRBV5-1 with TRBJ2-2; 9 nucleotides line up with TRBD1. The CDR3 is 15 amino acids. Germline-derived CDR1 and CDR2 are SGHRS and YFSETQ. The ends lost 0 bases at V and 3 bases at J; junction bases unmatched: 0. CDR3 DNA: TGCGCCAGCAGCTTGGGGGACAGGGACACCGGGGAGCTGTTTTTT. Its protein product is CASSLGDRDTGELFF.

This clone was detected only a few times. J is TRBJ1-1 and V is TRBV11-3, with D possibly matching TRBD1 (6 bases). V was cut by 1 base and J by 5 bases, with 11 bases left in between. The CDR3 length is 14 residues. Germline V gene lookup returns CDR1 SGHNT and CDR2 YENEEA. CDR3 region: CASSLGPGTTEAFF. Written as DNA, the CDR3 is TGTGCCAGCAGCTTAGGCCCTGGGACAACTGAAGCTTTCTTT.

The chain uses TRBV2 and TRBJ1-2; unclear D gene. The germline CDR1 and CDR2 sequences are SNHLY and FYNNEI. Trimming took 8 bases from V and 8 from J, leaving 21 bases between them. This CDR3 contains 14 residues. CDR3 in amino acids: CASRNPPTSKGYTF. In nucleotides, the CDR3 is TGTGCCAGCCGAAATCCCCCGACTTCCAAGGGCTACACCTTC.

The chain recombines TRBV6-5 with TRBJ2-2; maybe TRBD2 (6 bases). The V end was cut by 10 bases, the J end by 3 bases, with 12 bases between. There are 13 residues in the CDR3. Germline assignment: CDR1 MNHEY and CDR2 SVGAGI. The CDR3 sequence is CATKRRDTGELFF. The CDR3 DNA follows: TGTGCCACCAAAAGGAGGGACACCGGGGAGCTGTTTTTT.

The J gene is TRBJ2-1, the V gene TRBV15; the match to TRBD2 covers 10 bases. V lost 0 bases to trimming and J lost 6 bases; unmatched junction nucleotides: 5. Germline CDR1 reads LNHNV; CDR2 reads YYDKDF (reference sequence). The CDR3 has 16 amino acids. CDR3 sequence (DNA): TGTGCCACCAGCAGAGATCTAGCGGGAGCAGGCAATGAGCAGTTCTTC. It specifies CATSRDLAGAGNEQFF.

V and J are TRBV2 and TRBJ2-7, with a weak D call TRBD1 (6 bases). The germline gives CDR1 SNHLY, CDR2 FYNNEI. This CDR3 is built from 12 residues. Deletions cut 8 bases from V and 3 bases from J, with 11 bases between. CDR3 protein: CASRQVLYEQYF. CDR3 DNA sequence: TGTGCCAGCCGACAGGTGCTCTACGAGCAGTACTTC.

The chain employs TRBV27 and TRBJ2-3; TRBD1 matches at 9 bases. V lost 6 bases to trimming and J lost 3 bases; unmatched junction nucleotides: 4. This CDR3 spans 14 amino acids. CDR1 is MNHEY and CDR2 is SMNVEV in the germline V gene (reference sequence). The CDR3: CASRTGQGTDTQYF. The CDR3, as DNA: TGTGCCAGCAGAACTGGACAGGGGACAGATACGCAGTATTTT.

This sequence joins TRBV19 and TRBJ1-1; the D gene is possibly TRBD1 (5 bases). Germline V gene lookup returns CDR1 LNHDA and CDR2 SQIVND (reference sequence). Between the trimmed V and J ends, which lost 5 bases and 5 bases, there was a span of 12 bases. This CDR3 comprises 13 residues. As DNA, the CDR3 is TGTGCCAGTAGTGTCGCAGGGCGGACTGAAGCTTTCTTT. Translated, it gives CASSVAGRTEAFF.

In this sample, this clone turned up once. The rearrangement joins TRBV18 to TRBJ2-1; D perhaps matches TRBD1 (5 bases). The V gene's germline CDR1 is KGHSH and CDR2 LQKENI. The CDR3 runs 16 residues. The V gene lost 3 bases and the J gene lost 0 bases, with 12 bases spanning the gap. CDR3 nucleotides: TGTGCCAGCTCACCTCAGGGTTCAAGCTCCTACAATGAGCAGTTCTTC. The encoded protein is CASSPQGSSSYNEQFF.

Concerning this clone itself: At one end, the junction sequence differs from germline, possibly due to a read error. The chain uses TRBV12-3 or TRBV12-4 and TRBJ1-2; tentative D call: TRBD1 (6 bases). The CDR3 totals 12 residues. DNA of the CDR3: TGTGCCAGCAGTTTTAGCCAGGGGATCATCTCCTTC. It translates to CASSFSQGIISF.

The rearrangement joins TRBV7-8 to TRBJ1-2; unclear D gene. Deletions cut 5 bases from V and 6 bases from J, with 16 bases between. Germline V gene data show CDR1 as SGHVS and CDR2 as FQNEAQ. The CDR3 contains 14 residues. This CDR3 is CASSLSTLLDGYTF. In DNA, the CDR3 is TGTGCCAGCAGCCTATCGACTTTGCTGGATGGCTACACCTTC.

V gene TRBV19 combines with J gene TRBJ2-5, with a weak D call TRBD2 (7 bases). V gave up 3 bases and J gave up 2 bases, with 10 bases separating them. The CDR3 spans 14 residues. Germline lookup yields CDR1 LNHDA and CDR2 SQIVND (reference sequence). Here the CDR3 reads CASSIGRGQETQYF. CDR3 DNA: TGTGCCAGTAGTATTGGGAGGGGGCAAGAGACCCAGTACTTC.

This clone appeared a few times. The J gene is TRBJ1-1, the V gene TRBV28; a weak D match, TRBD1 (6 bases). Trimming shortened V by 5 bases and J by 5 bases, and 15 bases separated the two germline ends. The CDR3 length is 14 residues. Germline V gene lookup returns CDR1 MDHEN and CDR2 SYDVKM. The DNA for the CDR3 is TGTGCCAGCAGTCCTGGACAGTATGCGACTGAAGCTTTCTTT. It specifies CASSPGQYATEAFF.

The chain recombines TRBV6-5 with TRBJ1-6; D perhaps matches TRBD1 (6 bases). With 0 bases removed from V and 6 bases from J, the gap between germline ends came to 12 bases. CDR3 length equals 16 residues. Per germline, CDR1 MNHEY and CDR2 SVGAGI. CDR3 in amino acids: CASSYSTGQPNSPLHF. CDR3 coding DNA: TGTGCCAGCAGTTACTCGACAGGTCAGCCTAATTCACCCCTCCACTTT.